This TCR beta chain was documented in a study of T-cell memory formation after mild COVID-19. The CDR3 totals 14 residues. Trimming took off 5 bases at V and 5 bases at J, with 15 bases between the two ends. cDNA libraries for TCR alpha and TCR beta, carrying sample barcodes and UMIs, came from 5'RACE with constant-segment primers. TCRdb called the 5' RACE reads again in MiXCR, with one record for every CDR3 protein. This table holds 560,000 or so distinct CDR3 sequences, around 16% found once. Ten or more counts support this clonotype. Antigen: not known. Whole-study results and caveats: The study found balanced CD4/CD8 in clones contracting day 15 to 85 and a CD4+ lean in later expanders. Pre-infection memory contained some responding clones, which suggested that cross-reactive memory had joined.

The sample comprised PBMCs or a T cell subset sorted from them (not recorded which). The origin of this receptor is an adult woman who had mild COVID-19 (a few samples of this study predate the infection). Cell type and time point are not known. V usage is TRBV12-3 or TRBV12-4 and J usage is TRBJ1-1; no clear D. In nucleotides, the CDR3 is TGTGCCAGCAGTCCCGCCCCTGGGGATACTGAAGCTTTCTTT. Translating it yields CASSPAPGDTEAFF.